Below, 11 T cell receptor beta chains from the same sample are listed, as sequenced in a study of T cell responses to AZD1222 COVID-19 vaccine. Method: immunoSEQ multiplex PCR; TCRdb's copy keeps in-frame clones and lacks some. There are roughly 100,000 clones in the sample; roughly nine tenths occur only once, and less than 4% lies in the top ten. This specimen consisted of peripheral blood, obtained 28 days after the second dose of the MenACWY control vaccine. These receptors originate from an adult who received the MenACWY meningococcal vaccine as a control.

The gene calls are TRBV9 and TRBJ1-2; D may be TRBD1 (5 bases). V was clipped by 4 bases and J by 5 bases, with 18 bases between them. The CDR3 length is 15 residues. Germline V gene sequence: CDR1 SGDLS, CDR2 YYNGEE. CDR3 nucleotide sequence: TGTGCCAGCAGCCCCATGGGGGGACTAGCTTATGGCTACACCTTC. Translation: CASSPMGGLAYGYTF.

This clone was found once. The genes are TRBV7-2 and TRBJ1-2, with 9 bases that match TRBD1. The CDR3 has 13 residues. The germline gives CDR1 SGHTA, CDR2 FQGNSA. Trimming took 5 bases from V and 5 from J; bases not matched to a gene: 3. Here the CDR3 reads CASSPGQGYGYTF. DNA of the CDR3: TGTGCCAGCAGCCCGGGACAGGGTTATGGCTACACCTTC.

CDR3 DNA: TGTGCCAGCAGAGGCAACCAGGGGGCTTATAGCAATCAGCCCCAGCATTTT. Its protein is CASRGNQGAYSNQPQHF. This chain uses TRBV2 with TRBJ1-5, with TRBD1 matching 8 bases. The CDR3 length is 17 residues. Germline-derived CDR1 and CDR2 are SNHLY and FYNNEI. V lost 6 bases and J lost 0; bases outside the gene matches: 10.

The rearrangement joins TRBV6-6 to TRBJ1-5; 10 bases map to TRBD1. V lost 4 bases to trimming and J lost 1 base; unmatched junction nucleotides: 4. This CDR3 region has 16 residues. Germline values: CDR1 MNHNY, CDR2 SVGAGI (reference sequence). CDR3 DNA: TGTGCCAGCAGTTCGAGGGACAGGGGAAGCAATCAGCCCCAGCATTTT. It translates to CASSSRDRGSNQPQHF.

A word on this clone: The junction departs from germline at one end; a sequencing error may be responsible. This chain uses TRBV2 with TRBJ1-4, with D perhaps matching TRBD1 (5 bases). The germline CDR1 and CDR2 sequences are SNHLY and FYNNEI. The CDR3 is 12 residues long. CDR3 residues: CAVQGEPRKTVF. The CDR3 nucleotides are TGTGCCGTCCAGGGCGAACCAAGAAAAACTGTTTTT.

The rearrangement uses TRBV3-1 (or the pseudogene TRBV3-2) and TRBJ1-2, with TRBD1 as a possible D gene (5 bases). CDR1 is LGHDT, CDR2 YNNKEL, per germline (reference sequence). V lost 7 bases and J 6 bases, leaving 24 bases between the germline ends. The CDR3 has 16 amino acids. CDR3 residues: CASTPRGEGMVDGYTF. CDR3 nucleotide sequence: TGTGCCAGCACCCCAAGAGGGGAAGGGATGGTTGATGGCTACACCTTC.

The count of this clone is one. CDR3 amino acids: CASSLSPWGYEQYF. For the CDR3, the DNA is TGTGCCAGCAGCTTATCTCCCTGGGGCTACGAGCAGTACTTC. The rearrangement joins TRBV5-6 to TRBJ2-7; D is unresolved. The germline CDR1 and CDR2 sequences are SGHDT and YYEEEE. CDR3 length: 14 amino acids. The V and J ends lost 2 bases and 3 bases respectively, with 12 bases between them.

The rearrangement joins TRBV11-1 to TRBJ2-3; D not resolved. Between the trimmed V and J ends, which lost 3 bases and 2 bases, there was a span of 15 bases. CDR1 and CDR2 from the germline V gene are SGHAT and FQDESV (reference sequence). This CDR3 spans 16 amino acids. CDR3 sequence reads: CASSLSGQKNTDTQYF. The CDR3 nucleotides read TGTGCCAGCAGCTTGAGTGGGCAGAAAAACACAGATACGCAGTATTTT.

CDR3 nucleotide sequence: TGTGCCAGCAGCGGACAGGGTCTGCGATCCTACAATGAGCAGTTCTTC. As protein: CASSGQGLRSYNEQFF. The chain has TRBV11-2 and TRBJ2-1; the match to TRBD1 covers 8 bases. The CDR3 runs to 16 residues. V trimming: 5 bases; J trimming: 1 base; junction bases outside the gene matches: 7. CDR1 is SGHAT, CDR2 FQNNGV, per germline.

The CDR3 sequence is CASSLAVSYEQYF. Written as DNA, the CDR3 is TGTGCCAGCAGCTTAGCGGTCTCCTACGAGCAGTACTTC. This sequence joins TRBV7-9 and TRBJ2-7; D remains unclear. Germline assignment: CDR1 SEHNR and CDR2 FQNEAQ (reference sequence). The germline V and J ends were trimmed by 0 bases and 0 bases, with 3 bases remaining between them. The CDR3 spans 13 residues.

The CDR3, as DNA: TGCGCCAGCAGCTTGGCCCGGGGGACCTATGGCTACACCTTC. Protein product: CASSLARGTYGYTF. The chain combines TRBV5-1 with TRBJ1-2; tentatively, D is TRBD1 (5 bases). CDR1 is SGHRS and CDR2 is YFSETQ in the germline V gene. CDR3 length: 14 residues. The V end lost 0 bases, the J end lost 4 bases, and 10 bases lay between the germline ends.